The 14 T cell receptor beta chains below come from one sample, sequenced in a study of blood T cell repertoires in COVID-19. Assay: immunoSEQ multiplex PCR; the TCRdb copy retains only in-frame clones and omits some. The table has about 330,000 clones, 80% to 90% seen once. The source material was peripheral blood. The receptors shown here come from a woman aged 50 to 60 with acute or convalescent COVID-19.

The chain couples TRBV19 to TRBJ2-1; 9 positions match TRBD2. Germline V gene data show CDR1 as LNHDA and CDR2 as SQIVND (reference sequence). J gave up 4 bases and V 5 bases, and 6 bases lay outside the gene matches. The CDR3 has 15 amino acids. Written as DNA, the CDR3 is TGTGCCAGTAGTGTCGGACTAGCGACGTACAATGAGCAGTTCTTC. This sequence encodes CASSVGLATYNEQFF.

The V and J genes are TRBV2 and TRBJ2-2, with a weak D call TRBD2 (6 bases). Germline values: CDR1 SNHLY, CDR2 FYNNEI. The CDR3 is made up of 17 amino acids. V was shortened by 3 bases and J by 0 bases, with 14 bases between the two germline ends. This CDR3 is CASSDSRGNPNTGELFF. DNA for the CDR3: TGTGCCAGCAGTGACTCCCGGGGGAACCCGAACACCGGGGAGCTGTTTTTT.

V usage is TRBV7-7 and J usage is TRBJ2-1, with D tentatively TRBD2 (5 bases). The CDR3 totals 14 residues. The germline gives CDR1 SSHAT, CDR2 FNYEAQ (reference sequence). V was shortened by 5 bases and J by 3 bases, with 11 bases between the two germline ends. The CDR3 nucleotides are TGTGCCAGCAGCCGCGATACTAGCTACAATGAGCAGTTCTTC. Translation gives CASSRDTSYNEQFF.

This clone was counted many times. V and J are TRBV5-4 and TRBJ2-5, with a tentative D call TRBD1 (5 bases). V dropped 0 bases and J dropped 5 bases, with 11 bases sitting between them. This CDR3 is 14 amino acids long. Germline assignment: CDR1 SGHNT and CDR2 YYREEE (reference sequence). The CDR3 sequence: CASSLDPGIETQYF. The CDR3 nucleotides are TGTGCCAGCAGCTTGGATCCAGGGATCGAGACCCAGTACTTC.

The chain is built from TRBV4-3 and TRBJ1-5; possible D gene TRBD1, 6 bases. CDR3 size: 16 residues. The germline CDR1 and CDR2 sequences are LGHNA and YSLEER. V dropped 0 bases and J dropped 7 bases, with 16 bases sitting between them. The CDR3 is CASSQDVGRGEQPQHF. For the CDR3, the DNA is TGCGCCAGCAGCCAAGATGTGGGCAGGGGTGAACAGCCCCAGCATTTT.

This chain connects TRBV24-1 to TRBJ2-5; 10 positions match TRBD1. Trimming removed 4 bases from V and 5 bases from J; junction bases left unmatched: 9. CDR1 KGHDR and CDR2 SFDVKD come from the germline V gene. The CDR3 runs 16 residues. CDR3 region: CATSDPGDRGRETQYF. The CDR3 DNA reads as TGTGCCACCAGTGACCCAGGAGACAGGGGGCGGGAGACCCAGTACTTC.

This chain connects TRBV4-1 to TRBJ2-1; D unclear. The ends were cut back, 1 base at V and 6 bases at J, with 13 bases in the middle. Germline values: CDR1 MGHRA, CDR2 YSYEKL. This CDR3 is built from 15 residues. This CDR3 is CASSQVVKLSNEQFF. For the CDR3, the DNA is TGCGCCAGCAGCCAAGTCGTCAAACTGTCCAATGAGCAGTTCTTC.

This clone was detected only a few times. J is TRBJ2-6 and V is TRBV30, with a possible D match to TRBD2 (5 bases). Per the germline V gene, CDR1 is GTSNPN and CDR2 is SVGIG (reference sequence). The CDR3 contains 15 residues. Trimming cost V 1 base and J 2 bases, with 9 bases left between them. CDR3 protein: CAWSAGSTGANVLTF. The CDR3 DNA follows: TGTGCCTGGAGTGCGGGATCAACTGGGGCCAACGTCCTGACTTTC. Full variable domain (outside the CDR3, taken from reference TRBV30 and TRBJ2-6): SQTIHQWPATLVQPVGSPLSLECTVEGTSNPNLYWYRQAAGRGLQLLFYSVGIGQISSEVPQNLSASRPQDRQFILSSKKLLLSDSGFYLCAWSAGSTGANVLTFGAGSRLTVL.

This sequence joins TRBV20-1 and TRBJ2-3; D is undetermined. The CDR3 spans 11 residues. From germline, CDR1 is DFQATT and CDR2 SNEGSKA (reference sequence). The V and J ends lost 3 bases and 6 bases respectively, with 7 bases between them. CDR3 in amino acids: CSASNSDTQYF. CDR3 nucleotides: TGCAGTGCTAGTAACTCTGATACGCAGTATTTT.

The chain uses TRBV2 and TRBJ2-1; the match to TRBD1 covers 7 bases. Germline V gene lookup returns CDR1 SNHLY and CDR2 FYNNEI. V shed 8 bases, J shed 7 bases, and the junction held 17 bases outside the gene matches. This CDR3 region has 16 residues. The CDR3 bases are TGTGCCAGCTCTAGCCTGGGTCCGAGACAGGGTAATGAGCAGTTCTTC. This sequence encodes CASSSLGPRQGNEQFF.

CDR3: CATSRDWGTAYGYTF. The CDR3 DNA reads TGTGCCACCAGCAGAGATTGGGGGACAGCCTATGGCTACACCTTC. The chain combines TRBV15 with TRBJ1-2, with 7 bases identical to TRBD1. This CDR3 has 15 amino acids. The germline V gene encodes CDR1 LNHNV and CDR2 YYDKDF (reference sequence). V lost 0 bases to trimming and J lost 4 bases; unmatched junction nucleotides: 5.

The genes are TRBV7-9 and TRBJ1-6; D call uncertain. CDR1 is SEHNR, CDR2 FQNEAQ, per germline (reference sequence). There are 15 residues in the CDR3. Trimming took off 0 bases at V and 6 bases at J, with 9 bases between the two ends. CDR3 amino acids: CASSLAASVNSPLHF. As DNA, the CDR3 is TGTGCCAGCAGCTTAGCGGCATCAGTTAATTCACCCCTCCACTTT. Together with reference TRBV7-9 and TRBJ1-6, the CDR3 gives the full variable domain: DTGVSQNPRHKITKRGQNVTFRCDPISEHNRLYWYRQTLGQGPEFLTYFQNEAQLEKSRLLSDRFSAERPKGSFSTLEIQRTEQGDSAMYLCASSLAASVNSPLHFGNGTRLTVT.

The V gene is TRBV15, the J gene TRBJ2-3; maybe TRBD1 (7 bases). Germline V gives CDR1 LNHNV, CDR2 YYDKDF (reference sequence). The V end was cut by 0 bases, the J end by 2 bases, with 21 bases between. This CDR3 region has 19 residues. The CDR3 here is CATSRDYQEGAMITDTQYF. Here the CDR3 DNA reads TGTGCCACCAGCAGAGATTATCAGGAGGGGGCCATGATCACAGATACGCAGTATTTT.

CDR3 nucleotides: TGTGCCAGCAGCTTGGTGGGGGCAGAAGGCTACACCTTC. Translating gives CASSLVGAEGYTF. The chain employs TRBV5-8 and TRBJ1-2; the D gene is possibly TRBD1 (6 bases). In germline, CDR1 is SGHTS, CDR2 YDEGEE. Trimming took 0 bases from V and 8 from J, leaving 11 bases between them. The CDR3 is 13 residues long.